One sample yielded the 27 T cell receptor beta chains listed below, sequenced in a study of post-analysis software for immune sequencing data (dated by TCRdb to about 2015). The receptor library was made with PCR. The sample was run on an Illumina HiSeq 2500. To reduce PCR and sequencing biases, unique molecular identifiers were built into the TCR beta cDNA libraries. The public sequencing data were trimmed at Q25 with fastp and processed into clonotypes with MiXCR by TCRdb, which kept only in-frame beta chains. Rows with one shared CDR3 protein collapse into an entry with the most common genes and DNA. The sample table shows 150,000 or so distinct CDR3 sequences, and 36% are seen once. The ten top clones hold under 30% of the sample. The time point label, as the study defines it: second blood draw from one MS patient after hematopoietic stem cell transplantation. The sample consisted of blood, taken after autologous hematopoietic stem cell transplantation. These receptors came from a girl between 10 and 17 years old with multiple sclerosis. Donor details come from another sample of the same person, matched by shared clones.

The chain uses TRBV7-2 and TRBJ2-2, with 8 bases matching TRBD2. From germline, CDR1 is SGHTA and CDR2 FQGNSA. J gave up 4 bases and V 1 base, and 5 bases lay outside the gene matches. The CDR3 consists of 16 residues. The CDR3 loop reads CASSLGAGGSTGELFF. CDR3 sequence (DNA): TGTGCCAGCAGCTTAGGGGCGGGAGGAAGCACCGGGGAGCTGTTTTTT.

The V call is TRBV27, the J call TRBJ2-7, with 7 bases identical to TRBD1. Trimming cost V 0 bases and J 3 bases; bases outside gene matches: 5. This CDR3 is built from 15 residues. The germline V gene encodes CDR1 MNHEY and CDR2 SMNVEV (reference sequence). This CDR3 is CASSLSSPGGYEQYF. CDR3 in DNA: TGTGCCAGCAGTTTATCGTCCCCAGGGGGCTACGAGCAGTACTTC.

This clonotype came up a few times. The chain combines TRBV20-1 with TRBJ1-1; D might be TRBD1 (6 bases). The CDR3 consists of 13 residues. CDR1 is DFQATT, CDR2 SNEGSKA, per germline (reference sequence). V was trimmed by 3 bases and J by 0 bases, leaving 8 bases between them. CDR3 sequence (DNA): TGCAGTGCTAGGGACAGCATGAACACTGAAGCTTTCTTT. Its protein product is CSARDSMNTEAFF.

The rearrangement uses TRBV27 and TRBJ1-1; D not resolved. Germline CDR1 reads MNHEY; CDR2 reads SMNVEV (reference sequence). Trimming took 0 bases from V and 1 from J, leaving 6 bases between them. This CDR3 has 14 residues. CDR3 nucleotides: TGTGCCAGCAGTTTATCTGCGGCGAACACTGAAGCTTTCTTT. This codes for CASSLSAANTEAFF.

The chain employs TRBV9 and TRBJ2-1; tentative D call: TRBD2 (6 bases). Trimming removed 1 base from V and 6 bases from J, with 17 bases in between. The CDR3 has 16 residues. In germline, CDR1 is SGDLS, CDR2 YYNGEE. The CDR3 DNA follows: TGTGCCAGCAGCGTACGCGGGGCCCCCGGCGGCAATGAGCAGTTCTTC. Translated: CASSVRGAPGGNEQFF.

V gene TRBV25-1 combines with J gene TRBJ1-1; no definite D call. The germline CDR1 and CDR2 sequences are MGHDK and SYGVNS. V dropped 6 bases and J dropped 4 bases, with 15 bases sitting between them. This CDR3 region has 14 residues. CDR3 residues: CASRVGKMSTEAFF. The CDR3 coding sequence is TGTGCCAGCAGGGTAGGCAAGATGAGCACTGAAGCTTTCTTT.

This clonotype was seen many times. The chain uses TRBV2 and TRBJ2-1; D may be TRBD2 (5 bases). Germline loops: CDR1 SNHLY, CDR2 FYNNEI. The ends were cut back, 2 bases at V and 7 bases at J, with 12 bases in the middle. The CDR3 has 14 amino acids. The CDR3 DNA sequence: TGTGCCAGCAGTGAAAGACTAACGGGGAATGAGCAGTTCTTC. This codes for CASSERLTGNEQFF.

This sequence joins TRBV7-9 and TRBJ2-1, with 9 positions matching TRBD2. This CDR3 has 19 residues. Germline CDR1 SEHNR, CDR2 FQNEAQ (reference sequence). V shed 5 bases, J shed 5 bases, and the junction held 19 bases outside the gene matches. CDR3: CASSQKKLIAGAGHNEQFF. The CDR3 bases are TGTGCCAGCAGCCAAAAAAAGTTAATAGCGGGAGCAGGGCACAATGAGCAGTTCTTC.

This clonotype was counted a few times. J is TRBJ2-7 and V is TRBV25-1, with 15 bases identical to TRBD2. Germline CDR1 and CDR2: MGHDK and SYGVNS. The CDR3 contains 19 residues. Germline trimming cut 2 bases from V and 1 base from J; bases unmatched to any gene: 9. The CDR3 loop is CASSEPGLAGGERSYEQYF. The CDR3 DNA sequence: TGTGCCAGCAGTGAACCCGGACTAGCGGGAGGGGAGAGATCCTACGAGCAGTACTTC.

The chain recombines TRBV9 with TRBJ1-5; possible D gene TRBD1, 5 bases. V was shortened by 0 bases and J by 2 bases, with 9 bases between the two germline ends. This CDR3 region has 15 residues. The germline V gene has CDR1 SGDLS and CDR2 YYNGEE. The CDR3, as DNA: TGTGCCAGCAGCGTAGGGCAGGGCGGCAATCAGCCCCAGCATTTT. Its protein product is CASSVGQGGNQPQHF.

This chain uses TRBV12-3 or TRBV12-4 with TRBJ2-1; TRBD2 aligns across 8 bases. V lost 5 bases, J lost 8 bases, and 11 bases stayed unmatched. There are 15 residues in the CDR3. The CDR3 DNA follows: TGTGCCAGCAGTCCCCAAGCGGGAGTGGTCGATGAGCAGTTCTTC. It specifies CASSPQAGVVDEQFF.

Only one count was recorded for this clonotype. This may be a read error, as it is one base from a much larger clone. This chain connects TRBV6-6 to TRBJ2-3; 9 bases fit TRBD2. This CDR3 has 15 residues. Germline values: CDR1 MNHNY, CDR2 SVGAGI (reference sequence). The DNA for the CDR3 is TGTGCCAGCCAACGGACTAGCGCTAGCACAGATGCGCAGTATTTT. Amino acids: CASQRTSASTDAQYF.

This chain joins TRBV4-2 and TRBJ2-7, with D unresolved. Trimming cost V 4 bases and J 7 bases, with 20 bases left between them. The CDR3 has 15 amino acids. The germline V gene encodes CDR1 LGHNA and CDR2 YNFKEQ. In DNA form, the CDR3 reads TGTGCCAGCAGCCCGAGAGGCGCTCCCCCCACGGAGCAGTACTTC. It specifies CASSPRGAPPTEQYF.

This clonotype was seen a handful of times. This rearrangement joins TRBV10-2 to TRBJ2-3; 10 positions match TRBD2. The length of the CDR3 is 15 residues. Germline CDR1 reads WSHSY; CDR2 reads SAAADI. V lost 2 bases, J lost 4 bases, and 3 bases stayed unmatched. The CDR3 DNA reads as TGCGCCAGCAGTGAGACTAGCGGGATGGCAGATACGCAGTATTTT. Translation gives CASSETSGMADTQYF.

V gene TRBV10-3 combines with J gene TRBJ2-7; 12 bases are a match to TRBD2. CDR1 and CDR2 (germline): ENHRY, SYGVKD. The CDR3 totals 14 residues. J lost 6 bases, V lost 9 bases, and 9 bases had no gene match. CDR3 DNA: TGTGCCATAGGCCCTCCGGGACTAGCGGGCGAGCAGTACTTC. Protein product: CAIGPPGLAGEQYF.

The chain joins TRBV25-1 to TRBJ1-2; TRBD1 matches 7 bases. The trim removed 4 bases at V and 5 bases at J, leaving 7 bases unmatched. This CDR3 comprises 14 residues. Germline loops: CDR1 MGHDK, CDR2 SYGVNS. The CDR3 sequence is CASSGSDRVYGYTF. Written as DNA, the CDR3 is TGTGCCAGCAGTGGAAGTGACAGGGTTTATGGCTACACCTTC.

Details on this clonotype: Lacking the conserved final phenylalanine or tryptophan, this CDR3 likely reflects a read error. The chain couples TRBV12-3 or TRBV12-4 to TRBJ2-1, with no clear D. The CDR3 has 13 amino acids. Deletions cut 3 bases from V and 6 bases from J, with 9 bases between. The chain's CDR3 is CASSFGWPNEQFL. The CDR3 bases are TGTGCCAGCAGTTTTGGGTGGCCCAATGAGCAGTTCCTC.

This sequence joins TRBV6-4 and TRBJ2-1, with 11 bases identical to TRBD2. J was trimmed by 6 bases and V by 6 bases; bases with no gene match: 7. Germline V gene sequence: CDR1 MRHNA, CDR2 SNTAGT. The CDR3 is made up of 15 amino acids. Written as DNA, the CDR3 is TGTGCCAGCAGCCTGGGACTAGCGGACCGCAATGAGCAGTTCTTC. Translated: CASSLGLADRNEQFF.

The chain couples TRBV5-1 to TRBJ2-3, with TRBD2 matching 15 bases. The CDR3 contains 17 residues. Germline V gene sequence: CDR1 SGHRS, CDR2 YFSETQ. V trimming: 0 bases; J trimming: 4 bases; junction bases outside the gene matches: 3. The CDR3 coding sequence is TGCGCCAGCAGCTTGGCAAGGACTAGCGGGAGGGCAGATACGCAGTATTTT. It codes for CASSLARTSGRADTQYF.

The sample holds a few counts of this clonotype. The V call is TRBV20-1, the J call TRBJ2-2, with D possibly called TRBD1 or TRBD2 (6 bases each). Germline V gene data show CDR1 as DFQATT and CDR2 as SNEGSKA (reference sequence). V was shortened by 6 bases and J by 1 base, with 18 bases between the two germline ends. The CDR3 spans 16 residues. CDR3 nucleotide sequence: TGCAGTGCCCGCCTAGGGGGGAGACAGAACACCGGGGAGCTGTTTTTT. This gives the protein CSARLGGRQNTGELFF.

The table lists this clonotype with a few counts. This chain links TRBV29-1 with TRBJ2-1; 9 bases line up with TRBD2. V was clipped by 6 bases and J by 2 bases; unmatched bases: 11. CDR1 and CDR2 from the germline V gene are SQVTM and ANQGSEA. This CDR3 comprises 16 residues. The CDR3 region is CSVAPSGAWAYNEQFF. CDR3 in DNA: TGCAGCGTCGCCCCTAGCGGGGCCTGGGCCTACAATGAGCAGTTCTTC.

This clonotype was observed a handful of times. The chain uses TRBV20-1 and TRBJ2-7, with TRBD2 identical over 8 bases. Per the germline V gene, CDR1 is DFQATT and CDR2 is SNEGSKA (reference sequence). CDR3 length: 15 amino acids. The ends lost 6 bases at V and 7 bases at J; junction bases unmatched: 17. The CDR3 nucleotides are TGCAGTGCCGGGATAATAGCGGGATACTACAATGAGCAGTACTTC. This translates into CSAGIIAGYYNEQYF.

The chain carries TRBV11-2 and TRBJ2-1, with no clear D. The ends were cut back, 5 bases at V and 10 bases at J, with 15 bases in the middle. The CDR3 has 13 amino acids. The germline V gene has CDR1 SGHAT and CDR2 FQNNGV. The CDR3 DNA follows: TGTGCCAGCAGCCCCACACCGGGTAGAGAGCAGTTCTTC. Its protein is CASSPTPGREQFF.

On this clonotype: A junction boundary mismatches the germline segment, possibly from a read error. V usage is TRBV6-5 and J usage is TRBJ2-1; TRBD2 aligns across 9 bases. The CDR3 sequence is 17 residues long. Germline CDR1 reads MNHEY; CDR2 reads SVGAGI. The CDR3 reads CASSYRLSGSSHNEQFF. The CDR3 nucleotides read TGTGCCAGCAGTTATCGGCTTAGCGGGAGCTCCCACAATGAGCAGTTCTTC.

This clonotype showed up just a few times. The chain combines TRBV30 with TRBJ2-3; 11 bases agree with TRBD1. After removal of 2 bases from V and 1 base from J, the junction contained 2 bases not matched to a gene. CDR1 GTSNPN and CDR2 SVGIG come from the germline V gene (reference sequence). There are 15 residues in the CDR3. CDR3 amino acids: CAWSLDRGRTDTQYF. DNA for the CDR3: TGTGCCTGGAGTTTGGACAGGGGGCGCACAGATACGCAGTATTTT.

In its sample, this clonotype was seen a few times. The chain links TRBV10-3 to TRBJ2-1; the D is unclear. Deletions cut 3 bases from V and 9 bases from J, with 9 bases between. The CDR3 has 12 residues. Germline lookup yields CDR1 ENHRY and CDR2 SYGVKD. The CDR3 protein is CAISDSGFEQFF. In DNA form, the CDR3 reads TGTGCCATCAGTGATTCAGGCTTTGAGCAGTTCTTC.

V is TRBV7-9 and J is TRBJ2-5, with D hard to call. In germline, CDR1 is SEHNR, CDR2 FQNEAQ (reference sequence). The CDR3 runs to 11 residues. Trimming stripped 3 bases from V and 4 bases from J, with 3 bases between. The DNA for the CDR3 is TGTGCCAGCAGCTTCGTAGAGACCCAGTACTTC. It codes for CASSFVETQYF.